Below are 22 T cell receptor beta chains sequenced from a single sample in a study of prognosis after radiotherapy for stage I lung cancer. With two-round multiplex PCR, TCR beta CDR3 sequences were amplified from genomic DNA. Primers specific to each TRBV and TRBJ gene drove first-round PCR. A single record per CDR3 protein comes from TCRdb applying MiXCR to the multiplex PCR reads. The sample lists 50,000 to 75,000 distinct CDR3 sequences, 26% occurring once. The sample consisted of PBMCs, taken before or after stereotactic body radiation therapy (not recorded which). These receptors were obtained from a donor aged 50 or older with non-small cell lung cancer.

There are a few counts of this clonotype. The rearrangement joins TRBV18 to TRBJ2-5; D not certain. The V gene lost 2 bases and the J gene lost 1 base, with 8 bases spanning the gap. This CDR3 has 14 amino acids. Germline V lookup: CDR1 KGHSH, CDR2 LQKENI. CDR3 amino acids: CASSPLGRQETQYF. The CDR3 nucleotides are TGTGCCAGCTCACCATTAGGCCGCCAAGAGACCCAGTACTTC. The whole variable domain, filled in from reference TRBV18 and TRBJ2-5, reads NAGVMQNPRHLVRRRGQEARLRCSPMKGHSHVYWYRQLPEEGLKFMVYLQKENIIDESGMPKERFSAEFPKEGPSILRIQQVVRGDSAAYFCASSPLGRQETQYFGPGTRLLVL.

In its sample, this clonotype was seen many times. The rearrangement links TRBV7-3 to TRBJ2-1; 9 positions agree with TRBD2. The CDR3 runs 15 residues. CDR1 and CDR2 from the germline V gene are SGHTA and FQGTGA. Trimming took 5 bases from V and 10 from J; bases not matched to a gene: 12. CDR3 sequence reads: CASSRRGVAGEEQFF. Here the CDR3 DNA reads TGTGCCAGCAGCCGCCGTGGGGTAGCGGGGGAGGAGCAGTTCTTC.

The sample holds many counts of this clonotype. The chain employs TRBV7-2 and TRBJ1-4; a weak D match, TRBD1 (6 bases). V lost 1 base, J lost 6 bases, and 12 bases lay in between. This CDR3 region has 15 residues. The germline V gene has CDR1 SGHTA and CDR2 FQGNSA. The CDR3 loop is CASSLVWGRDEKLFF. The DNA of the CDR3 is TGTGCCAGCAGCTTAGTCTGGGGGCGCGATGAAAAACTGTTTTTT.

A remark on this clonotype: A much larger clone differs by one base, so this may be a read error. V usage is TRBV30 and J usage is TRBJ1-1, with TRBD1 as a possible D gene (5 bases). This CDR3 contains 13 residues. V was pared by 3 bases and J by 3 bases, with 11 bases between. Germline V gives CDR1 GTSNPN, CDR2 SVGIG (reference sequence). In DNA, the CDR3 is TGTGCCTGGAGCCAGGGCCCGGACACTGAAGCTTTCTTT. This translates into CAWSQGPDTEAFF.

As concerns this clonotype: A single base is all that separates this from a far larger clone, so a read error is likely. CDR3 amino acids: CASSPRGQPQHF. Here the CDR3 DNA reads TGTGCCAGCAGCCCCCGAGGGCAGCCCCAGCATTTT. This rearrangement joins TRBV6-2 or TRBV6-3 to TRBJ1-5; no clear D. Per the germline V gene, CDR1 is MNHEY and CDR2 is SVGEGT. The ends were cut back, 6 bases at V and 7 bases at J, with 10 bases in the middle. The CDR3 has 12 amino acids.

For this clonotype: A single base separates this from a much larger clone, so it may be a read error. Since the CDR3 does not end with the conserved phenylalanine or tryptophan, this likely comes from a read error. The CDR3 is CASSFSPWYQETQYL. The CDR3 DNA reads TGCGCCAGCAGCTTCTCACCCTGGTACCAAGAGACCCAGTACTTA. The rearrangement links TRBV5-1 to TRBJ2-5; no clear D. Trimming left V 2 bases short and J 0 bases short, with 11 bases between. This CDR3 spans 15 amino acids. Germline loops: CDR1 SGHRS, CDR2 YFSETQ.

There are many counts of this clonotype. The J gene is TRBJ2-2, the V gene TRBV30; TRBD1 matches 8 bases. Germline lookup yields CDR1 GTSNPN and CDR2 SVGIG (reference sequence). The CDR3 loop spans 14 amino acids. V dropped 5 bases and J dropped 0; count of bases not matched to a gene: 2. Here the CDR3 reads CAWRTGTNTGELFF. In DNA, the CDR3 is TGTGCCTGGCGGACAGGGACGAACACCGGGGAGCTGTTTTTT.

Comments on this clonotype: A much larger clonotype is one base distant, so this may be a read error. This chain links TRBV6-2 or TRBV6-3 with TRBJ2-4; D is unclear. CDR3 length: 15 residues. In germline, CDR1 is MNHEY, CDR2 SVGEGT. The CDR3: CTSSYRPVTKNIQYF. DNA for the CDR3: TGTACCAGCAGTTACCGGCCAGTGACCAAAAACATTCAGTACTTC.

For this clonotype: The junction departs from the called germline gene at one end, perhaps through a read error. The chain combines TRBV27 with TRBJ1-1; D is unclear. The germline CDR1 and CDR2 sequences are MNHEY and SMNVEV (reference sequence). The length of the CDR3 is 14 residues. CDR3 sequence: CASILVPGSIEAFF. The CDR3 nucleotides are TGTGCCAGCATTTTAGTCCCGGGGAGCATTGAAGCTTTCTTT.

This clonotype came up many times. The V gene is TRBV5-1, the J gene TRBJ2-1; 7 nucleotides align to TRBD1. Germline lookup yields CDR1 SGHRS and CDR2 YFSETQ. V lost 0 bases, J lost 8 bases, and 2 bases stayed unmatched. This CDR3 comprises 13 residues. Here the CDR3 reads CASSLGQGDEQFF. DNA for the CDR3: TGCGCCAGCAGCTTGGGACAGGGAGATGAGCAGTTCTTC.

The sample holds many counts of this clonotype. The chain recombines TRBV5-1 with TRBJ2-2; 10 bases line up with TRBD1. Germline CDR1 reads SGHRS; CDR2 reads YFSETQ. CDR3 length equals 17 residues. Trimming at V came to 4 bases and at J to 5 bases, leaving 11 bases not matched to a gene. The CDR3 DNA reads TGCGCCAGCAGCGCGTTACCGGGACAGGGGATTACCGGGGAGCTGTTTTTT. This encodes CASSALPGQGITGELFF.

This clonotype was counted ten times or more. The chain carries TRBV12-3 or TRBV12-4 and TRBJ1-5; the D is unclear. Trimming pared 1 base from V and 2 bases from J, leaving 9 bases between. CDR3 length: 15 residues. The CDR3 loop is CASSLGGFRNQPQHF. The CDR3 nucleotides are TGTGCCAGCAGTTTAGGTGGGTTTCGCAATCAGCCCCAGCATTTT.

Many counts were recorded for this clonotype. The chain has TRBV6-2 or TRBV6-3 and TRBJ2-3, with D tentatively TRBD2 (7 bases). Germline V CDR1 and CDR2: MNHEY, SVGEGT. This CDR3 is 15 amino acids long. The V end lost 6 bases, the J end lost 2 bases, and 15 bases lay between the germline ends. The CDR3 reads CASRARGDYTDTQYF. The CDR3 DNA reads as TGTGCCAGCAGAGCTAGGGGGGACTACACAGATACGCAGTATTTT.

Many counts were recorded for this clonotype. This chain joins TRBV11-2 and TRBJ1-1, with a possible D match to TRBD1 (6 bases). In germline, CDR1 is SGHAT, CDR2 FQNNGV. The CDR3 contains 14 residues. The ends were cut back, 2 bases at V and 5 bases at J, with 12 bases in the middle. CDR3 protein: CASSLYQGRTEAFF. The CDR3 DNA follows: TGTGCCAGCAGCTTATATCAGGGGCGAACTGAAGCTTTCTTT.

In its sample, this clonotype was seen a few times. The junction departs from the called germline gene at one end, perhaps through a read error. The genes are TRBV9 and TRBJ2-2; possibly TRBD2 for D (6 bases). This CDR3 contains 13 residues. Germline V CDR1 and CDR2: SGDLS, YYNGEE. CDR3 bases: TGTGCCAGCAGCCCCAGGGAGGCCGGGGGGCTGTTTTTT. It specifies CASSPREAGGLFF.

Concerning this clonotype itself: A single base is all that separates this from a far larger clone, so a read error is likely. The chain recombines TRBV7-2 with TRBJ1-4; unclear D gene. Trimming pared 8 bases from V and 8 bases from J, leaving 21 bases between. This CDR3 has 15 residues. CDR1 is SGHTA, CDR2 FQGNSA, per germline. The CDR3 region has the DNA TGTGCCAGCTGCCCCTTAATCGGGGTAGGCGAAAAACTGTTTTTT. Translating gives CASCPLIGVGEKLFF.

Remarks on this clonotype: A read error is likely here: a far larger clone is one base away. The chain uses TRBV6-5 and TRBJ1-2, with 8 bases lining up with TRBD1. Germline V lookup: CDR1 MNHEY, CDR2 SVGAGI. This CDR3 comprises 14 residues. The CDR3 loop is CVSSTDRVPYGYTF. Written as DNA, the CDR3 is TGTGTCAGCAGTACGGACAGGGTGCCCTATGGCTACACCTTC.

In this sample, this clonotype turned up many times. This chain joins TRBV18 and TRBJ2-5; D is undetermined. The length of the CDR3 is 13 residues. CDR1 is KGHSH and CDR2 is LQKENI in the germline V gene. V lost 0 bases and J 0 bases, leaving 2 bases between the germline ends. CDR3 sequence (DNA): TGTGCCAGCTCACCACCGTACCAAGAGACCCAGTACTTC. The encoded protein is CASSPPYQETQYF.

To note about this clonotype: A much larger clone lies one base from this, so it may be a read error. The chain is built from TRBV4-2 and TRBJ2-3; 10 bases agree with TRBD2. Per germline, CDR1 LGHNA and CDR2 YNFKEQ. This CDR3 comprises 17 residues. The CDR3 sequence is CDSSQDAGLAGADTQYF. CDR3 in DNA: TGTGACAGCAGCCAAGATGCAGGGCTAGCGGGGGCAGATACGCAGTATTTT.

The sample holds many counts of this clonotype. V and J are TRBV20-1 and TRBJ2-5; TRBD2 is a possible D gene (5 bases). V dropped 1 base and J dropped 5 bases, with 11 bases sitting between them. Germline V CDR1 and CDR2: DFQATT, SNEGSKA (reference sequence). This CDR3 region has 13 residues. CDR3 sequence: CSARVRVGETQYF. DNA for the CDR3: TGCAGTGCTAGAGTGAGGGTCGGGGAGACCCAGTACTTC.

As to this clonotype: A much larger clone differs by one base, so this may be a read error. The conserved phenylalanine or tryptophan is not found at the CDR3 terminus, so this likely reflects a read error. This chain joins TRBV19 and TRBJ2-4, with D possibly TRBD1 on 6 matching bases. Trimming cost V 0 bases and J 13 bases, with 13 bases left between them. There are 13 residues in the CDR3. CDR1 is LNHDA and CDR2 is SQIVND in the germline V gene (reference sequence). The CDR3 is CASSIDPRGRQYL. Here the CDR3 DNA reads TGTGCCAGTAGTATAGACCCCAGGGGCCGCCAGTACTTA.

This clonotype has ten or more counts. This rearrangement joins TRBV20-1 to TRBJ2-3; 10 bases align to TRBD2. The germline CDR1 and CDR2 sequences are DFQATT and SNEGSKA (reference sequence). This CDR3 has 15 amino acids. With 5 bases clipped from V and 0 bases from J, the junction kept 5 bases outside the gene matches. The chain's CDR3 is CSASPTSGSTDTQYF. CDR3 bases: TGCAGTGCTTCCCCGACTAGCGGGAGCACAGATACGCAGTATTTT.